The rows below give T cell receptor beta chains drawn from one sample of a study of blood T cell repertoires in COVID-19. TCRdb's copy holds only in-frame clones and misses some; the assay was immunoSEQ multiplex PCR. This table has 45,000 to 75,000 clones, almost 90% appearing once. The sample consisted of peripheral blood. The origin of the receptors is a man in his 60s with acute or convalescent COVID-19. CDR3s include the opening cysteine and the closing phenylalanine or tryptophan. The order of the fields is CDR3 DNA, CDR3 protein, J gene, D gene, clone size, V gene. The D gene is left open where the match is weak. The size of a clone is reported for some rows only, either as once, few or many, or as a class for expanded clones.

DNA: TGTGCCTGCGCCGGTAGCTCCTACGAGCAGTACTTC
CDR3: CACAGSSYEQYF
J: TRBJ2-7
D: NA
size: NA
V: TRBV30

DNA: TGTGCCAGCAGCAAAGCGGGGAACACTGAAGCTTTCTTT
CDR3: CASSKAGNTEAFF
J: TRBJ1-1
D: NA
size: once
V: TRBV4-2

DNA: TGCAGCGTCCTCCTCGACAGAGCCAAAAACATTCAGTACTTC
CDR3: CSVLLDRAKNIQYF
J: TRBJ2-4
D: NA
size: NA
V: TRBV29-1

DNA: TGTGCCAGCTCACCACAGACAGACCAGCCCTACGAGCAGTACTTC
CDR3: CASSPQTDQPYEQYF
J: TRBJ2-7
D: NA
size: NA
V: TRBV18

DNA: TGTGCCAGCAACATACGACAGGGGGGCTACACCTTC
CDR3: CASNIRQGGYTF
J: TRBJ1-2
D: TRBD1
size: NA
V: TRBV6-5

DNA: TGTGCCAGCAGCTCGCTGGGGGCGGCCAAAAACATTCAGTACTTC
CDR3: CASSSLGAAKNIQYF
J: TRBJ2-4
D: NA
size: NA
V: TRBV7-9

DNA: TGTGCCAGCAGTAGTCCCTTGACAACCTCAAAGGCTGAAGCTTTCTTT
CDR3: CASSSPLTTSKAEAFF
J: TRBJ1-1
D: NA
size: NA
V: TRBV28

DNA: TGTGCCAGCAGCCGAACCGTCCCTGGAACAGGTGAGCAGTTCTTC
CDR3: CASSRTVPGTGEQFF
J: TRBJ2-1
D: NA
size: few
V: TRBV3-1/TRBV3-2

DNA: TGCGCCAGCAGCCTCTCGGAGGGTTACGGAAACACCATATATTTT
CDR3: CASSLSEGYGNTIYF
J: TRBJ1-3
D: NA
size: NA
V: TRBV4-1

DNA: TGTGCCAGCTCACCACCGCGGGAGTCCCCGGCTAATGAAAAACTGTTTTTT
CDR3: CASSPPRESPANEKLFF
J: TRBJ1-4
D: NA
size: NA
V: TRBV18

DNA: TGTGCCAGCACCCCGGGACAGTTCCAAGAGACCCAGTACTTC
CDR3: CASTPGQFQETQYF
J: TRBJ2-5
D: TRBD1
size: NA
V: TRBV11-2

DNA: TGTGCCAGTAGTATCCAGTCAGGTCCCCCCAATCAGCCCCAGCATTTT
CDR3: CASSIQSGPPNQPQHF
J: TRBJ1-5
D: NA
size: NA
V: TRBV19

DNA: TGCAGCGTAGAAACGACAGGGGACTCCTACGAGCAGTACTTC
CDR3: CSVETTGDSYEQYF
J: TRBJ2-7
D: TRBD1
size: NA
V: TRBV29-1

DNA: TGTGCCAGTAGTTTCGGGACAGCCATTCCGGTTGGCTACACCTTC
CDR3: CASSFGTAIPVGYTF
J: TRBJ1-2
D: TRBD1
size: NA
V: TRBV19

DNA: TGTGCCAGCAGCCTACAGGGGCCCTACAATGAGCAGTTCTTC
CDR3: CASSLQGPYNEQFF
J: TRBJ2-1
D: TRBD1
size: once
V: TRBV6-6

DNA: TGTGCCTCTTACCGGGACAGGGTTCTTTCGGGTGGTGGCTACACCTTC
CDR3: CASYRDRVLSGGGYTF
J: TRBJ1-2
D: TRBD1
size: few
V: TRBV30

DNA: TGTGCCAGCTCACCACCGGGGCTCGGTGAAGCTTTCTTT
CDR3: CASSPPGLGEAFF
J: TRBJ1-1
D: NA
size: NA
V: TRBV18

DNA: TGTGCCAGTAGTATAGCTGTAGCGGGAGCGCAAAACATTCAGTACTTC
CDR3: CASSIAVAGAQNIQYF
J: TRBJ2-4
D: TRBD2
size: NA
V: TRBV19

DNA: TGTGCCAGCAGCCCCACGAGGGGGCTCGGGGACGAGCAGTACTTC
CDR3: CASSPTRGLGDEQYF
J: TRBJ2-7
D: TRBD1
size: few
V: TRBV7-6

DNA: TGTGCCAGCAGCTTAGGGCAGATGAACACTGAAGCTTTCTTT
CDR3: CASSLGQMNTEAFF
J: TRBJ1-1
D: NA
size: NA
V: TRBV7-9

DNA: TGTGCCATCAGTGCAGGCGCCGGGGAGCTGTTTTTT
CDR3: CAISAGAGELFF
J: TRBJ2-2
D: NA
size: NA
V: TRBV10-3

DNA: TGTGCCAGCAGTTTACGGGGGATCAACACCGGGGAGCTGTTTTTT
CDR3: CASSLRGINTGELFF
J: TRBJ2-2
D: NA
size: NA
V: TRBV27

DNA: TGTGCCACCCTCCTCAACAGGGGGCGCGTCAATGAGCAGTTCTTC
CDR3: CATLLNRGRVNEQFF
J: TRBJ2-1
D: TRBD1
size: once
V: TRBV6-5

DNA: TGTGCCACCAGCAGTCGTTCGGGTGCCCTCTACGAGCAGTACTTC
CDR3: CATSSRSGALYEQYF
J: TRBJ2-7
D: NA
size: NA
V: TRBV15

DNA: TGTGCCAGCAGCTTAGTAGGGCTAGCGGGCAACGAGCAGTACTTC
CDR3: CASSLVGLAGNEQYF
J: TRBJ2-7
D: TRBD2
size: NA
V: TRBV7-2

DNA: TGTGCCAGCTCACCACAAGGGGCCTATAATTCACCCCTCCACTTT
CDR3: CASSPQGAYNSPLHF
J: TRBJ1-6
D: NA
size: NA
V: TRBV18

DNA: TGTGCCAGCAGCCCCTATGGACTCCCGTACGAGCAGTACTTC
CDR3: CASSPYGLPYEQYF
J: TRBJ2-7
D: NA
size: once
V: TRBV7-2

DNA: TGTGCCAGCAGCTTCGGGGACTATGCGTCCTACGAGCAGTACTTC
CDR3: CASSFGDYASYEQYF
J: TRBJ2-7
D: TRBD2
size: NA
V: TRBV7-2